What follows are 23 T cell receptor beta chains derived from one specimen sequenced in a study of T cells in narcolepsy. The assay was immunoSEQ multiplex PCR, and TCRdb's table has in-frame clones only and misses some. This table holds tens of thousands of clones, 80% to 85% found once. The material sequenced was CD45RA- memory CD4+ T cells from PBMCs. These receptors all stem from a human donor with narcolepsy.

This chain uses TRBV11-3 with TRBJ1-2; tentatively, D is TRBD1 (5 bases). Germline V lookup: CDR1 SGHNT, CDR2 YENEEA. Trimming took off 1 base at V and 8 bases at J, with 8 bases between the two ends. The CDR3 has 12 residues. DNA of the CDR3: TGTGCCAGCAGCTTAGCGAGGACAGGCTACACCTTC. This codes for CASSLARTGYTF.

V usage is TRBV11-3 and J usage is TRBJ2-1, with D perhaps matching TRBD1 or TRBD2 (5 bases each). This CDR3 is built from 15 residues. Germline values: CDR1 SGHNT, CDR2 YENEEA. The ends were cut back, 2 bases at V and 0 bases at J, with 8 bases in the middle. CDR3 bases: TGTGCCAGCAGCTTAACAGGAGGCTCCTACAATGAGCAGTTCTTC. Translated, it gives CASSLTGGSYNEQFF.

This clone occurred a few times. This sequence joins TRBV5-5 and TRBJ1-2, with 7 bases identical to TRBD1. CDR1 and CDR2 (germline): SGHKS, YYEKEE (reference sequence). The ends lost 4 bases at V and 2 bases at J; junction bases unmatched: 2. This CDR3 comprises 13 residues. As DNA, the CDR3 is TGTGCCAGCAGCCGCAGGGGGAACTATGGCTACACCTTC. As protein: CASSRRGNYGYTF. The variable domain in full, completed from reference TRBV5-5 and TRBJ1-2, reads DAGVTQSPTHLIKTRGQQVTLRCSPISGHKSVSWYQQVLGQGPQFIFQYYEKEERGRGNFPDRFSARQFPNYSSELNVNALLLGDSALYLCASSRRGNYGYTFGSGTRLTVV.

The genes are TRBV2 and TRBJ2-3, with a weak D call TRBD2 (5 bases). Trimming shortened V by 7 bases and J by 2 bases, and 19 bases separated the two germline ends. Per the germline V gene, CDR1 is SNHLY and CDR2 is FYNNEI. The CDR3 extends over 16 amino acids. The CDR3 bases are TGTGCCAGCATCCAACCCATCCCGGGATCCACAGATACGCAGTATTTT. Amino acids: CASIQPIPGSTDTQYF.

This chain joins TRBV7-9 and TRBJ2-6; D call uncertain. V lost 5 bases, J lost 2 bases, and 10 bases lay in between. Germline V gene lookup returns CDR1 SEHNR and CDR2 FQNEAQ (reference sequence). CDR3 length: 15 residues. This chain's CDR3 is CASSAGQTGANVLTF. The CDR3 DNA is TGTGCCAGCAGCGCCGGGCAGACTGGGGCCAACGTCCTGACTTTC.

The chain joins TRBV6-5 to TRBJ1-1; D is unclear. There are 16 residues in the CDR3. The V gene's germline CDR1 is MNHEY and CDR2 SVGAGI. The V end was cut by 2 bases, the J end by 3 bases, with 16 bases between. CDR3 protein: CASSYGGIRIDTEAFF. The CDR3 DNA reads TGTGCCAGCAGTTACGGAGGGATCAGGATAGACACTGAAGCTTTCTTT.

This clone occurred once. CDR3 sequence: CASSQGAGYGYTF. CDR3 bases: TGTGCCAGCAGTCAGGGGGCAGGCTATGGCTACACCTTC. J is TRBJ1-2 and V is TRBV28, with 8 positions matching TRBD1. Germline V gene lookup returns CDR1 MDHEN and CDR2 SYDVKM. CDR3 length: 13 amino acids. With V trimmed by 5 bases and J by 4 bases, 3 bases remained unmatched.

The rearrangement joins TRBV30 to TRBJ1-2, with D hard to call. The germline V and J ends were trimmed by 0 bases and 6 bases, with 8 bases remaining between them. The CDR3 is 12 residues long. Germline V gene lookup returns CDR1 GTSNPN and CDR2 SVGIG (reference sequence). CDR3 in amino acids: CAWSVSGNGYTF. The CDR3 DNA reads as TGTGCCTGGAGTGTGAGTGGAAATGGCTACACCTTC. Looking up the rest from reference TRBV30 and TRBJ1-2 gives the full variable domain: SQTIHQWPATLVQPVGSPLSLECTVEGTSNPNLYWYRQAAGRGLQLLFYSVGIGQISSEVPQNLSASRPQDRQFILSSKKLLLSDSGFYLCAWSVSGNGYTFGSGTRLTVV.

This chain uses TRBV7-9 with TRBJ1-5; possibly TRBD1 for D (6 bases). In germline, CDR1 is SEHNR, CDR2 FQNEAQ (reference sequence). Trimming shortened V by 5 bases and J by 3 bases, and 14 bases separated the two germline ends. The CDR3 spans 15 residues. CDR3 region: CASSRLGGPNQPQHF. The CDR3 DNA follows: TGTGCCAGCAGCCGATTGGGGGGGCCCAATCAGCCCCAGCATTTT.

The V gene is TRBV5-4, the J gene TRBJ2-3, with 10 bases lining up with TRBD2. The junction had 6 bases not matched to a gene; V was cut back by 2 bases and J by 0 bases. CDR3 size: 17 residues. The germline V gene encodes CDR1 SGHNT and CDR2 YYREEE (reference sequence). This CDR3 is CASSFLLAGRSTDTQYF. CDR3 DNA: TGTGCCAGCAGCTTCCTACTAGCGGGGCGGAGCACAGATACGCAGTATTTT.

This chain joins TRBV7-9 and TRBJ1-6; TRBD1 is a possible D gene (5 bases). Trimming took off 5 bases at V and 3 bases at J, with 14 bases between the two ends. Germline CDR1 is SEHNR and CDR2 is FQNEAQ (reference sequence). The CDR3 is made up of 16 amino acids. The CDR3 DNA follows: TGTGCCAGCAGCCTCCGGGACGATCTCTATAATTCACCCCTCCACTTT. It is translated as CASSLRDDLYNSPLHF.

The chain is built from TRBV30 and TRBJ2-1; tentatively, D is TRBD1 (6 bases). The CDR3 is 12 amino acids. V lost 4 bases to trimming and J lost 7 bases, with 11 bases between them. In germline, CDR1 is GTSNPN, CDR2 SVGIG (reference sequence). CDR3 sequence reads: CAWNNRVNEQFF. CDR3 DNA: TGTGCCTGGAATAACAGGGTTAATGAGCAGTTCTTC.

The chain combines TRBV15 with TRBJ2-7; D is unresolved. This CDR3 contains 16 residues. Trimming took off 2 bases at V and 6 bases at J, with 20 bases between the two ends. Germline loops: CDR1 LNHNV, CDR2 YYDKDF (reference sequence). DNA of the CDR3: TGTGCCACCAGCAGATCCAGGTCGGGTGCGGTCCGCGAGCAGTACTTC. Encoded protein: CATSRSRSGAVREQYF.

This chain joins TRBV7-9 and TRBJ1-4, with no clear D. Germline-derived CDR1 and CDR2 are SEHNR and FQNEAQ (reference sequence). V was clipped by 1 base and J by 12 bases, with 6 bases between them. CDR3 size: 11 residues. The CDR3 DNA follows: TGTGCCAGCAGCTTAGATAATCAACTGTTTTTT. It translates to CASSLDNQLFF.

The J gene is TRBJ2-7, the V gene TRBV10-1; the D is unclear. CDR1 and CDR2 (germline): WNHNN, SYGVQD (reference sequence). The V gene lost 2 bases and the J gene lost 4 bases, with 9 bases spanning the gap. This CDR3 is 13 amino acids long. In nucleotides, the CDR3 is TGCGCCAGCAGTGAGGGTGTAGGGTACGAGCAGTACTTC. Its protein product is CASSEGVGYEQYF.

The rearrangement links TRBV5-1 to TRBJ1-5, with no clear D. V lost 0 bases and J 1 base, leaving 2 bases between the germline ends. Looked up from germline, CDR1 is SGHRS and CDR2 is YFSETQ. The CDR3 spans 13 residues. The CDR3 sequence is CASSLGSNQPQHF. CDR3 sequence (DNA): TGCGCCAGCAGCTTGGGCAGCAATCAGCCCCAGCATTTT. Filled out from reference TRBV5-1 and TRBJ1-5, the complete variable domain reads KAGVTQTPRYLIKTRGQQVTLSCSPISGHRSVSWYQQTPGQGLQFLFEYFSETQRNKGNFPGRFSGRQFSNSRSEMNVSTLELGDSALYLCASSLGSNQPQHFGDGTRLSIL.

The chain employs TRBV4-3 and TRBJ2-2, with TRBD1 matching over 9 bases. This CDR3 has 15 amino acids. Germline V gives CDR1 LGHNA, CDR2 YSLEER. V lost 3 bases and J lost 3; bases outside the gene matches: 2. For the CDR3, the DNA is TGCGCCAGCAGCCACCGACAGGGGGACACCGGGGAGCTGTTTTTT. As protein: CASSHRQGDTGELFF.

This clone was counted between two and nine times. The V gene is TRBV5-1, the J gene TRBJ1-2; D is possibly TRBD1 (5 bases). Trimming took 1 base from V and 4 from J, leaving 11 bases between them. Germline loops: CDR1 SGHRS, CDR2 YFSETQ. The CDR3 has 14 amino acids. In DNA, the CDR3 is TGCGCCAGCAGCTTGCTGGGCCAGGGCTATGGCTACACCTTC. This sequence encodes CASSLLGQGYGYTF.

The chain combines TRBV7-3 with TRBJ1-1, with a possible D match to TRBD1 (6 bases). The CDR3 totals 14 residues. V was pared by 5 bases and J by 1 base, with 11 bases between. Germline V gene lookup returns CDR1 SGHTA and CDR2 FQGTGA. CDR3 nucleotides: TGTGCCAGCAGCCCGGTAGGGGGGAACACTGAAGCTTTCTTT. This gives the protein CASSPVGGNTEAFF.

The chain's CDR3 is CASSETRGRANEKLFF. CDR3 sequence (DNA): TGTGCCAGCAGTGAAACAAGAGGGCGGGCTAATGAAAAACTGTTTTTT. The chain is built from TRBV2 and TRBJ1-4, with no clear D. V dropped 2 bases and J dropped 3 bases, with 13 bases sitting between them. The CDR3 has 16 residues. CDR1 and CDR2 from the germline V gene are SNHLY and FYNNEI.

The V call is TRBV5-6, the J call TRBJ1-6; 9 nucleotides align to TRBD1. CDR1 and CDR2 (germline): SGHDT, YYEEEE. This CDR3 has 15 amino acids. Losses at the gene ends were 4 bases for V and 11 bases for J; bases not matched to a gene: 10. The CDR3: CASSNRDRDLPPLHF. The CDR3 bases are TGTGCCAGCAGCAACCGGGACAGGGACTTACCACCCCTCCACTTT.

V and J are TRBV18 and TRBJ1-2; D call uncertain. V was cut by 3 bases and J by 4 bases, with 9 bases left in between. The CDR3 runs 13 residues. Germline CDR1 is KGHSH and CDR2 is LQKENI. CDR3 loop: CASSPSSVYGYTF. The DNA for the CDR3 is TGTGCCAGCTCACCCTCAAGCGTCTATGGCTACACCTTC.

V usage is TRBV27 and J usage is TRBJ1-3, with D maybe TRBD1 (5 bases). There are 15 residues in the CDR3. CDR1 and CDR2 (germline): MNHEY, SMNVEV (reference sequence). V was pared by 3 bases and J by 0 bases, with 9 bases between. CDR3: CASSLRGVSGNTIYF. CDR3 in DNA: TGTGCCAGCAGTTTGCGGGGGGTCTCTGGAAACACCATATATTTT.